The present T cell receptor (beta chain) was sequenced within a study of OX40 agonist ivuxolimab in advanced cancers. Points from the study as a whole: Low clonal expansion, among the lowest seen, marked partial responders at 0.1-3.0 mg/kg.

Sequencing was performed with immunoSEQ multiplex PCR; in TCRdb, only in-frame clones are kept and a portion is missing. Altogether roughly 48,000 clones are present, roughly 84% being singletons, with the ten largest covering 1.1%. Germline CDR1 reads KGHSH; CDR2 reads LQKENI. The CDR3 sequence is 15 residues long. Trimming at V came to 6 bases and at J to 4 bases, leaving 8 bases not matched to a gene. As regards this clone: No antigen is known for it.

The source was CD4+ or CD8+ T cells sorted from blood, collected in a trial of the OX40 agonist ivuxolimab. This receptor was identified in an adult with an advanced solid tumor such as melanoma, head and neck, liver or kidney cancer. The genes are TRBV18 and TRBJ2-3; TRBD1 aligns across 9 bases. The DNA for the CDR3 is TGTGCCAGCTCCCCGGGACAGGGACGATCAGATACGCAGTATTTT. Protein product: CASSPGQGRSDTQYF.